The present T cell receptor beta chain was sequenced within a study of T-cell memory formation after mild COVID-19. Germline loops: CDR1 SEHNR, CDR2 FQNEAQ (reference sequence). The CDR3 runs to 17 residues. V lost 4 bases, J lost 1 base, and 5 bases stayed unmatched. From the 5' RACE reads, TCRdb called clonotypes with MiXCR, one entry per CDR3 protein. The sample contains about 16,000 distinct CDR3 sequences, approximately 23% of which appear only once. The TCR was taken from a man in his late teens or twenties who had mild COVID-19 (a few samples of this study predate the infection). Cell type and time point are not known. The specimen was PBMCs or a T cell subset sorted from them (not recorded which). The chain links TRBV7-9 to TRBJ2-1, with 12 bases identical to TRBD2. The CDR3 here is CASSSGLAGKSYNEQFF. The CDR3 DNA is TGTGCCAGCAGCTCCGGACTAGCGGGAAAGTCCTACAATGAGCAGTTCTTC. Variable domain in full (rest from reference TRBV7-9 and TRBJ2-1): DTGVSQNPRHKITKRGQNVTFRCDPISEHNRLYWYRQTLGQGPEFLTYFQNEAQLEKSRLLSDRFSAERPKGSFSTLEIQRTEQGDSAMYLCASSSGLAGKSYNEQFFGPGTRLTVL.